The 21 T cell receptor beta chains given below trace back to one sample, sequenced in a study of blood T cell repertoires in COVID-19. Repertoires were generated with immunoSEQ multiplex PCR, while TCRdb's copy carries only in-frame clones and drops some. The table includes nearly 200,000 clones, 82% detected once. Sequencing used peripheral blood. Receptor source: a human donor with acute or convalescent COVID-19. The donor label of this sample is uncertain.

The V and J genes are TRBV7-2 and TRBJ2-2; 7 bases are shared with TRBD2. Germline V CDR1 and CDR2: SGHTA, FQGNSA. The CDR3 totals 18 residues. The V gene end was trimmed by 2 bases and the J gene end by 1 base; junction bases not matched to a gene: 10. In nucleotides, the CDR3 is TGTGCCAGCAGCTTACACCCCCTCGCGGGGGTGAACACCGGGGAGCTGTTTTTT. Its protein is CASSLHPLAGVNTGELFF. Drawing the rest from reference TRBV7-2 and TRBJ2-2, the complete variable domain is GAGVSQSPSNKVTEKGKDVELRCDPISGHTALYWYRQSLGQGLEFLIYFQGNSAPDKSGLPSDRFSAERTGGSVSTLTIQRTQQEDSAVYLCASSLHPLAGVNTGELFFGEGSRLTVL.

This chain uses TRBV27 with TRBJ1-2; TRBD1 might be the D (6 bases). Germline-derived CDR1 and CDR2 are MNHEY and SMNVEV (reference sequence). V was shortened by 8 bases and J by 5 bases, with 15 bases between the two germline ends. The CDR3 is 13 residues long. Here the CDR3 DNA reads TGTGCCAGCTCCAGGACAGATCTGTATGGCTACACCTTC. Translated, it gives CASSRTDLYGYTF.

The chain joins TRBV7-9 to TRBJ1-2; tentatively, D is TRBD1 (6 bases). The V and J ends lost 6 bases and 8 bases respectively, with 13 bases between them. Germline lookup yields CDR1 SEHNR and CDR2 FQNEAQ (reference sequence). CDR3 size: 12 residues. CDR3 region: CASSSGGGGYTF. The CDR3 coding sequence is TGTGCCAGCAGTTCGGGCGGGGGCGGCTACACCTTC.

The rearrangement joins TRBV7-6 to TRBJ1-2, with D unclear. Germline V CDR1 and CDR2: SGHVS, FNYEAQ. The V end was cut by 5 bases, the J end by 0 bases, with 13 bases between. The CDR3 contains 15 residues. CDR3 nucleotides: TGTGCCAGCAGCCCGAGGGCGGTACCTAACTATGGCTACACCTTC. Encoded protein: CASSPRAVPNYGYTF.

The chain uses TRBV6-6 and TRBJ1-1; weak D call: TRBD1 (6 bases). CDR1 is MNHNY, CDR2 SVGAGI, per germline (reference sequence). The ends were cut back, 7 bases at V and 4 bases at J, with 19 bases in the middle. The CDR3 has 15 amino acids. CDR3 residues: CASTYRGAQGTEAFF. CDR3 in DNA: TGTGCCAGCACTTATCGGGGGGCGCAGGGCACTGAAGCTTTCTTT.

A word on this clone: One end of the junction is discordant with germline, which a read error may explain. The gene calls are TRBV18 and TRBJ2-3; TRBD2 matches 7 bases. Germline CDR1 is KGHSH and CDR2 is LQKENI. CDR3 length: 14 amino acids. DNA of the CDR3: TGTGCCAGCTCGCCACTAGCGATCGCAGATACGCAGTATTTT. The encoded protein is CASSPLAIADTQYF.

The V gene is TRBV10-3, the J gene TRBJ1-3; D perhaps matches TRBD1 (5 bases). The V and J ends lost 2 bases and 0 bases respectively, with 17 bases between them. The germline V gene has CDR1 ENHRY and CDR2 SYGVKD. The CDR3 spans 18 residues. The CDR3 region is CAISERAAQGVSGNTIYF. In nucleotides, the CDR3 is TGTGCCATCAGTGAGAGGGCGGCTCAGGGCGTCTCTGGAAACACCATATATTTT.

This chain links TRBV30 with TRBJ2-6; D gene ambiguous. The ends were cut back, 2 bases at V and 0 bases at J, with 5 bases in the middle. CDR1 and CDR2 from the germline V gene are GTSNPN and SVGIG (reference sequence). CDR3 length equals 14 residues. Here the CDR3 reads CAWSTDSGANVLTF. In DNA, the CDR3 is TGTGCCTGGAGTACAGACTCTGGGGCCAACGTCCTGACTTTC.

The gene calls are TRBV27 and TRBJ1-1; D unresolved. The CDR3 length is 14 residues. Between the trimmed V and J ends, which lost 5 bases and 4 bases, there was a span of 14 bases. CDR1 is MNHEY, CDR2 SMNVEV, per germline (reference sequence). For the CDR3, the DNA is TGTGCCAGCAGTCTTCAGCGTTTTGGCACTGAAGCTTTCTTT. Protein product: CASSLQRFGTEAFF.

This chain connects TRBV6-5 to TRBJ1-6; D gene uncertain. There are 14 residues in the CDR3. With 6 bases removed from V and 3 bases from J, the gap between germline ends came to 9 bases. Germline loops: CDR1 MNHEY, CDR2 SVGAGI. CDR3 sequence reads: CASRAEGYNSPLHF. The CDR3 DNA reads TGTGCCAGCAGGGCAGAGGGCTATAATTCACCCCTCCACTTT.

The J gene is TRBJ2-1, the V gene TRBV10-3, with 8 bases lining up with TRBD1. The CDR3 contains 14 residues. Germline V gene data show CDR1 as ENHRY and CDR2 as SYGVKD. The V and J ends lost 10 bases and 1 base, in that order; junction bases with no gene match: 6. CDR3 bases: TGTGCCACCGTCCGGGACAGGTCCTACAATGAGCAGTTCTTC. Protein sequence: CATVRDRSYNEQFF.

CDR3 coding DNA: TGTGCCAGCAGTCGGGGGGACCTCTATGGCTACACCTTC. This codes for CASSRGDLYGYTF. The chain has TRBV28 and TRBJ1-2, with D tentatively TRBD1 (5 bases). Germline V lookup: CDR1 MDHEN, CDR2 SYDVKM. CDR3 length: 13 amino acids. Between the trimmed V and J ends, which lost 5 bases and 4 bases, there was a span of 11 bases.

The CDR3: CASSQSLAGGPQSEQYF. The CDR3 bases are TGCGCCAGCAGCCAATCCTTAGCGGGAGGGCCTCAGAGCGAGCAGTACTTC. The V gene is TRBV4-1, the J gene TRBJ2-7; 11 nucleotides align to TRBD2. CDR3 length: 17 amino acids. Germline V lookup: CDR1 MGHRA, CDR2 YSYEKL. V was pared by 2 bases and J by 6 bases, with 12 bases of the junction left unmatched.

V and J are TRBV9 and TRBJ1-5; D may be TRBD1 (5 bases). From germline, CDR1 is SGDLS and CDR2 YYNGEE. The CDR3 contains 19 residues. The V end was cut by 0 bases, the J end by 5 bases, with 24 bases between. The CDR3 coding sequence is TGTGCCAGCAGCGTAGTCGCGGGGGAAACCGGGACGAGCTATCAGCCCCAGCATTTT. Residues: CASSVVAGETGTSYQPQHF.

The chain combines TRBV18 with TRBJ1-1, with a tentative D call TRBD1 (5 bases). This CDR3 has 15 residues. V lost 6 bases and J lost 0, with 14 bases in between. Looked up from germline, CDR1 is KGHSH and CDR2 is LQKENI. The CDR3 reads CASSLQGSLNTEAFF. The DNA for the CDR3 is TGTGCCAGCTCGCTTCAGGGCAGTTTGAACACTGAAGCTTTCTTT.

This chain links TRBV23-1 with TRBJ2-5; 9 nucleotides agree with TRBD1. TRBV23-1 carries the ORF label, with uncertain function. Trimming took 2 bases from V and 3 from J; bases not matched to a gene: 1. The CDR3 runs to 14 residues. The CDR3 DNA follows: TGCGCCAGCAGTCAACGGACAGGGGAAGAGACCCAGTACTTC. Protein sequence: CASSQRTGEETQYF.

The chain has TRBV7-8 and TRBJ2-2, with a tentative D call TRBD1 (6 bases). This CDR3 comprises 13 residues. Between the trimmed V and J ends, which lost 3 bases and 6 bases, there was a span of 8 bases. In germline, CDR1 is SGHVS, CDR2 FQNEAQ. The CDR3 loop is CASSFRGSGELFF. In DNA, the CDR3 is TGTGCCAGCAGCTTCAGGGGCTCCGGGGAGCTGTTTTTT.

This sequence joins TRBV3-1 (or the pseudogene TRBV3-2) and TRBJ2-3; TRBD2 agrees at 11 bases. The junction had 12 bases not matched to a gene; V was cut back by 4 bases and J by 6 bases. Germline assignment: CDR1 LGHDT and CDR2 YNNKEL (reference sequence). The CDR3 covers 17 residues. This chain's CDR3 is CASSPLRLAGKGDTQYF. CDR3 in DNA: TGTGCCAGCAGCCCGCTCCGACTAGCGGGGAAGGGGGATACGCAGTATTTT.

The genes are TRBV7-2 and TRBJ2-7; 16 positions match TRBD2. V gave up 0 bases and J gave up 0 bases; unmatched junction bases: 5. The CDR3 spans 19 residues. The germline V gene has CDR1 SGHTA and CDR2 FQGNSA. CDR3 residues: CASSLASGTSGRASYEQYF. The CDR3 nucleotides read TGTGCCAGCAGCTTAGCCTCCGGGACTAGCGGGAGGGCCTCCTACGAGCAGTACTTC. The complete variable domain, with remaining parts taken from reference TRBV7-2 and TRBJ2-7, reads GAGVSQSPSNKVTEKGKDVELRCDPISGHTALYWYRQSLGQGLEFLIYFQGNSAPDKSGLPSDRFSAERTGGSVSTLTIQRTQQEDSAVYLCASSLASGTSGRASYEQYFGPGTRLTVT.

In its sample, this clone was seen a few times. The V and J genes are TRBV19 and TRBJ1-1; D may be TRBD1 (6 bases). Germline-derived CDR1 and CDR2 are LNHDA and SQIVND (reference sequence). CDR3 length: 15 residues. The V gene lost 4 bases and the J gene lost 3 bases, with 15 bases spanning the gap. CDR3 protein: CASSTYRAGDTEAFF. In DNA form, the CDR3 reads TGTGCCAGTAGTACCTACAGGGCGGGGGACACTGAAGCTTTCTTT.

This clone was seen only once. The genes are TRBV9 and TRBJ2-1, with 12 bases that match TRBD2. From germline, CDR1 is SGDLS and CDR2 YYNGEE. The CDR3 has 15 residues. V was pared by 2 bases and J by 4 bases, with 1 base of the junction left unmatched. The CDR3 protein is CASSVGTSGYNEQFF. The CDR3 DNA is TGTGCCAGCAGCGTCGGGACTAGCGGGTACAATGAGCAGTTCTTC.